The sequence of this TCR beta chain was determined in a study of blood T cell repertoires in COVID-19. As for the study in general: Sites in the United States, Italy and Spain provided acute and convalescent COVID-19 samples.

Germline V CDR1 and CDR2: MDHEN, SYDVKM. The CDR3 totals 15 residues. Trimming removed 3 bases at V and 4 bases at J, with 15 bases between. The protocol was immunoSEQ multiplex PCR, while the TCRdb copy is restricted to in-frame clones and leaves out a portion. The sample has about 150,000 clones; about 85% are singletons. The source of this sequence is a man in his fifties or sixties with COVID-19, enrolled during active disease. The specimen was peripheral blood. V and J are TRBV28 and TRBJ2-5; D unresolved. The CDR3 protein is CASSFFGSRGETQYF. In DNA form, the CDR3 reads TGTGCCAGCAGTTTTTTTGGCAGCCGAGGAGAGACCCAGTACTTC.